These T cell receptor beta chains were read from a single sample in a study of cytomegalovirus exposure and HLA in healthy donors. Here immunoSEQ multiplex PCR was the method, and the copy in TCRdb shows in-frame clones only, minus some. The data show about 87,000 clones, and the top ten clones hold 15% to 19%. Sequencing was done on a sample of PBMCs. Receptors originate from a man aged 50-59 years in good health and CMV-seropositive. The CDR3 runs from the conserved cysteine through the conserved F or W. A D gene is named only where the DNA matches it firmly.

TRBV7-9,14,TRBJ2-6,-,TGTGCCAGCAGCGGAGGGTCAGTAGCAGGCGTCCTGACTTTC,CASSGGSVAGVLTF
TRBV30,21,TRBJ1-1,TRBD1,TGTGCCTGGAGTGTCCTAAAGGCGATTGGGACAGGCTTACTCCGGAACACTGAAGCTTTCTTT,CAWSVLKAIGTGLLRNTEAFF
TRBV7-2,17,TRBJ2-3,TRBD2,TGTGCCAGCAGCTTAGGAGCGGGAGTTGGAAGCACAGATACGCAGTATTTT,CASSLGAGVGSTDTQYF
TRBV28,13,TRBJ2-7,-,TGTGCCAGCATGCGGGACTGGATGTACGAGCAGTACTTC,CASMRDWMYEQYF
TRBV5-8,15,TRBJ1-3,TRBD1,TGTGCCAGCAGGTCCGGGACAGGATCGGGAAACACCATATATTTT,CASRSGTGSGNTIYF
TRBV11-3,15,TRBJ1-2,TRBD1,TGTGCCAGCAGCTTGTCCCAGGGGGCCAACTATGGCTACACCTTC,CASSLSQGANYGYTF
TRBV19,18,TRBJ1-5,-,TGTGCCAGTAGTATAGATATGACCTCCGGGGGACCCAATCAGCCCCAGCATTTT,CASSIDMTSGGPNQPQHF
TRBV2,14,TRBJ2-7,TRBD1,TGTGCCAGCAGGGCGGGCAGGGGGCACTACGAGCAGTACTTC,CASRAGRGHYEQYF
TRBV15,16,TRBJ2-2,-,TGTGCCACCAGCAGTCCCGTGGCGGGGATTACCGGGGAGCTGTTTTTT,CATSSPVAGITGELFF
TRBV7-3,14,TRBJ2-1,TRBD1,TGTGCCAGCAGCCCCGGGACAGGGAGTAGTGAGCAGTTCTTC,CASSPGTGSSEQFF
TRBV28,14,TRBJ1-3,TRBD1,TGTGCCAGCAGTTCCACAGGGGCTGGAAACACCATATATTTT,CASSSTGAGNTIYF
TRBV5-1,15,TRBJ1-5,-,TGCGCCAGCAGACCGGGGTTCAGCGGCAATCAGCCCCAGCATTTT,CASRPGFSGNQPQHF
TRBV2,14,TRBJ1-1,-,TGTGCCAGCAGCGAGACAGGTATGAACACTGAAGCTTTCTTT,CASSETGMNTEAFF
TRBV7-3,13,TRBJ2-2,-,TGTGCCAGCAGCCCCCCGGGGACCGGGGAGCTGTTTTTT,CASSPPGTGELFF
TRBV27,14,TRBJ2-7,TRBD1,TGTGCCAGCAGTTTCACAGGGGAAGTCCACGAGCAGTACTTC,CASSFTGEVHEQYF
TRBV4-1,16,TRBJ2-5,TRBD2,TGCGCCAGCAGCCAAGTACGATTTAGCGGGAGGGAGACCCAGTACTTC,CASSQVRFSGRETQYF
TRBV11-2,14,TRBJ1-5,TRBD1,TGTGCCAGCAGCTTTGGACAGGACGATCGACCCCAGCATTTT,CASSFGQDDRPQHF
TRBV28,15,TRBJ2-1,TRBD2,TGTGCCAGCAGTCCCAGCGGGAGATCACACAATGAGCAGTTCTTC,CASSPSGRSHNEQFF
TRBV30,11,TRBJ1-2,-,TGTGCCTGGAGTGTGGGGCCGGGCCACACCTTC,CAWSVGPGHTF
TRBV10-2,14,TRBJ2-7,-,TGCGCCAGCAGCCTCACAGGGAACATCTACGAGCAGTACTTC,CASSLTGNIYEQYF
TRBV9,16,TRBJ2-2,-,TGTGCCAGCAGCCCCCTGAGGGGGGGCGCTTTCGGGGAGCTGTTTTTT,CASSPLRGGAFGELFF
TRBV10-1,13,TRBJ2-7,-,TGCGCCAGCAGTGCTAAGGAACAGGGCGAGCAGTACTTC,CASSAKEQGEQYF
TRBV4-1,15,TRBJ1-3,-,TGCGCCAGCAGCCAGCGGACGGTAACGGGGAACACCATATATTTT,CASSQRTVTGNTIYF
TRBV7-2,14,TRBJ1-4,-,TGTGCCAGCAGCTTAGTGGGGAGCGGTGAAAAACTGTTTTTT,CASSLVGSGEKLFF
TRBV28,12,TRBJ2-7,-,TGTGCCAGCACCAGCACGGGCTACGAGCAGTACTTC,CASTSTGYEQYF
TRBV7-8,13,TRBJ2-5,-,TGTGCCAGCAGCTTAGCGGGAGGAGAGACCCAGTACTTC,CASSLAGGETQYF
TRBV30,13,TRBJ1-2,-,TGTGCCTGGAGTGTTGAGGCCTCCTATGGCTACACCTTC,CAWSVEASYGYTF
TRBV5-1,16,TRBJ2-1,TRBD1,TGCGCCAGCAGCTTGGCGACAGGGTTGCGACCCAATGAGCAGTTCTTC,CASSLATGLRPNEQFF
TRBV14,13,TRBJ2-1,-,TGTGCCAGCAGCCCCGAAGCGTTCAATGAGCAGTTCTTC,CASSPEAFNEQFF
TRBV6-5,14,TRBJ1-2,-,TGTGCCAGCAGTCCGCAAGTTCTAAACTATGGCTACACCTTC,CASSPQVLNYGYTF
TRBV4-2,16,TRBJ1-1,TRBD1,TGTGCCAGCAGCCAAGGGAGCCCCCCCAGGGGGCAGGAAGCTTTCTTT,CASSQGSPPRGQEAFF
TRBV4-3,13,TRBJ1-1,-,TGCGCCAGCAGCCAAGATCTACCGGGGTTGGCTTTCTTT,CASSQDLPGLAFF
TRBV5-1,16,TRBJ1-2,TRBD1,TGCGCCAGCAGCTTGGAGGGGCCAGGGGGTCGCTATGGCTACACCTTC,CASSLEGPGGRYGYTF
TRBV27,15,TRBJ1-5,-,TGTGCCAGCAGAAGTAAGACAGGAGGCAATCAGCCCCAGCATTTT,CASRSKTGGNQPQHF
TRBV29-1,15,TRBJ2-3,-,TGCAGCGGGGGGGTGGGGCGGGCCTCCACAGATACGCAGTATTTT,CSGGVGRASTDTQYF
TRBV5-1,13,TRBJ1-1,-,TGCGCCAGCAGCTTTAGAACGGCAGGGGTAGCTTTCTTT,CASSFRTAGVAFF
TRBV19,14,TRBJ2-1,TRBD1,TGTGCCAGTAGTAGGCGACAGGGTCGGGATGAGCAGTTCTTC,CASSRRQGRDEQFF
TRBV10-1,14,TRBJ2-2,TRBD2,TGCGCCGAACCGAGCGGGAACCTCACCGGGGAGCTGTTTTTT,CAEPSGNLTGELFF
TRBV7-9,15,TRBJ1-2,-,TGTGCCAGCAGCCCGCTCCCCACGGGAAACTATGGCTACACCTTC,CASSPLPTGNYGYTF
TRBV7-9,15,TRBJ2-3,TRBD1,TGTGCCAGCAGCCCAGGGACAGTGCCCACAGATACGCAGTATTTT,CASSPGTVPTDTQYF
TRBV9,15,TRBJ1-3,-,TGTGCCAGCAGCGTTTCGGGGTCCATCGGAAACACCATATATTTT,CASSVSGSIGNTIYF
TRBV5-1,11,TRBJ2-3,-,TGCGCCAGCAGGGCCGAAGATACGCAGTATTTT,CASRAEDTQYF
TRBV14,15,TRBJ2-5,TRBD2,TGTGCCAGCAGCGAGGTAGCGGGAGGCCAAGAGACCCAGTACTTC,CASSEVAGGQETQYF
TRBV7-2,12,TRBJ2-1,-,TGTGCCAGCAGCTCTAGACTGGATGAAACGTTCTTC,CASSSRLDETFF
TRBV7-9,17,TRBJ2-7,TRBD1,TGTGCCAGCAGCTCGGACCGGGACAGGGGGCGACTGGACGAGCAGTACTTC,CASSSDRDRGRLDEQYF
TRBV6-4,13,TRBJ2-1,-,TGTGCCAGCAGTGTGGAGCGGTATGGTGAGCAGTTCTTC,CASSVERYGEQFF
TRBV27,14,TRBJ2-7,TRBD2,TGTGCCAGCAGTCATAGCGGGCCTACCTACGAGCAGTACTTC,CASSHSGPTYEQYF
TRBV10-2,14,TRBJ1-1,-,TGCGCCAGCAGTGATAGGGGTAAGAACACTGAAGCTTTCTTT,CASSDRGKNTEAFF
TRBV2,14,TRBJ2-4,-,TGTGCCAGCAACTTTGACAGCCCCAAAAACATTCAGTACTTC,CASNFDSPKNIQYF
TRBV7-9,19,TRBJ2-1,TRBD2,TGTGCCAGCAGCGTCTTCGCCCCTAGCGGGAGTAGCTCCTACAATGAGCAGTTCTTC,CASSVFAPSGSSSYNEQFF
TRBV19,15,TRBJ2-3,-,TGTGCCAGTAGTCCTAATACGGGAGTGGCAGATACGCAGTATTTT,CASSPNTGVADTQYF